What follows describes a single T cell receptor beta chain. The antigen remains undetermined. V lost 2 bases and J 10 bases, leaving 14 bases between the germline ends. Germline V gene data show CDR1 as SEHNR and CDR2 as FQNEAQ (reference sequence). The CDR3 has 13 residues. The data originate from a study of T cells in Graves' hyperthyroidism and ophthalmopathy. Whole-study results and caveats: Most thyroid-expanded clonotypes above 0.001 were also found in blood.

It was uncontrolled infection, other autoimmune disease, pregnancy or lactation that excluded patients. Clinical symptoms, serum thyroxine and TRAb, thyroid ultrasound and orbital computed tomography were used for the diagnoses. RNA transcripts provided the source from which TCR beta CDR3 regions were amplified. During a first-round RT-PCR of the TCR CDR3, the HTBI primer set was used. TCRdb re-called the multiplex PCR reads with MiXCR, one entry per CDR3 protein. In the table there are 650,000 to 750,000 distinct CDR3 sequences, less than 15% of which are singletons. This chain uses TRBV7-9 with TRBJ1-1; the D is unclear. The sequence came from a woman in her late teens or twenties with Graves' hyperthyroidism. Sequencing was done on a sample of blood. As DNA, the CDR3 is TGTGCCAGCAGCTTACCTTTTGGGCCAGGAGCTTTCTTT. This encodes CASSLPFGPGAFF.